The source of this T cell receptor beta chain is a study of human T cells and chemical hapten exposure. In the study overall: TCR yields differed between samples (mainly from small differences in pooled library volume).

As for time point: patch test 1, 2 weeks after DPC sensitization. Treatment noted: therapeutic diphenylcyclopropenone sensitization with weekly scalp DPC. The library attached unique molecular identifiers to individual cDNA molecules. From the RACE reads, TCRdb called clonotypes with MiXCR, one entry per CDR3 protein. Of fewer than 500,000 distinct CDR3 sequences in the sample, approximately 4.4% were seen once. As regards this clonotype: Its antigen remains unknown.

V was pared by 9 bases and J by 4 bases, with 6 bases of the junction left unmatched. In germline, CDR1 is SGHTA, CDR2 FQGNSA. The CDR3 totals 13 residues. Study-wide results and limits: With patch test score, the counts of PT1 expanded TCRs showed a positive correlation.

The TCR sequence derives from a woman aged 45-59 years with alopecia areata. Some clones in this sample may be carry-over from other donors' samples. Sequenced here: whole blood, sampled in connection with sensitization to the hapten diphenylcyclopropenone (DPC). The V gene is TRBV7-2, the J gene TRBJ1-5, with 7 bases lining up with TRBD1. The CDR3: CASLQGTNQPQHF. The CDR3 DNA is TGTGCCAGTTTACAGGGGACTAATCAGCCCCAGCATTTT.